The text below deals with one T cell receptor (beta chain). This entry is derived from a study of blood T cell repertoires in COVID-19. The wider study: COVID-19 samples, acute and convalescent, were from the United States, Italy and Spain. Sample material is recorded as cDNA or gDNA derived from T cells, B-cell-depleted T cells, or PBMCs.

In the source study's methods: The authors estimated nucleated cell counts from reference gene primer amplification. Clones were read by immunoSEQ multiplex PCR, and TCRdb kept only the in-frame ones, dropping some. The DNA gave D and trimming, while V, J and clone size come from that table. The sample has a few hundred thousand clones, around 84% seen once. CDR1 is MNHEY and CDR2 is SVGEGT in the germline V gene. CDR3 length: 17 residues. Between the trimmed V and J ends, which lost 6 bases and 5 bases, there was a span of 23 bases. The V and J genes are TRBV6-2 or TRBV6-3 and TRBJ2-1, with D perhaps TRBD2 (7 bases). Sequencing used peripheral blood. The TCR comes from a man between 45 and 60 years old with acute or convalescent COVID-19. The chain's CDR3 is CASSRIGGLGGDNEQFF. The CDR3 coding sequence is TGTGCCAGCAGCCGCATCGGGGGGCTTGGAGGCGACAATGAGCAGTTCTTC.